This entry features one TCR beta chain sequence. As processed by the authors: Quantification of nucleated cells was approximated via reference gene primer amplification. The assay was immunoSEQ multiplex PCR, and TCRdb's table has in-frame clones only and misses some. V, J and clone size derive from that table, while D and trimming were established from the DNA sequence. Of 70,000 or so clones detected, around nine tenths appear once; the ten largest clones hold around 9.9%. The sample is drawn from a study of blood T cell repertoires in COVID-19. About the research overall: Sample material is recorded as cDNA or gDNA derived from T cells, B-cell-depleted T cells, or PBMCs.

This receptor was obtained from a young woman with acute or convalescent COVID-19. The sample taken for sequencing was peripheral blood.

The CDR3: CASSLLEAGSQYF. The CDR3 DNA follows: TGTGCCAGCAGCTTACTGGAGGCGGGCTCCCAGTACTTC. V is TRBV7-7 and J is TRBJ2-5, with a tentative D call TRBD2 (5 bases). Per germline, CDR1 SSHAT and CDR2 FNYEAQ (reference sequence). This CDR3 is 13 amino acids long. V lost 2 bases and J 9 bases, leaving 13 bases between the germline ends.